The 8 T cell receptor beta chains given below trace back to one sample, sequenced in a study of blood T cell repertoires in COVID-19. Generated by immunoSEQ multiplex PCR, the TCRdb table keeps only in-frame clones and is missing some. The repertoire holds 250,000 to 350,000 clones, with over 75% as singletons. Sequencing was carried out using peripheral blood. The source of these receptors is a woman aged 50 to 60 with active or convalescent COVID-19.

The chain uses TRBV12-2 and TRBJ1-1; the table names TRBD1, a call not compared with the DNA. TRBV12-2 is deemed a pseudogene. This CDR3 comprises 15 residues. The CDR3 loop is CASRPPDSQYTEAFF. CDR3 DNA sequence: TGTGCAAGTCGCCCCCCGGACAGCCAATACACTGAAGCTTTCTTT.

The chain is built from TRBV6-5 and TRBJ2-2; D call uncertain. CDR1 and CDR2 from the germline V gene are MNHEY and SVGAGI. The ends were cut back, 6 bases at V and 6 bases at J, with 17 bases in the middle. CDR3 length: 15 residues. CDR3 nucleotide sequence: TGTGCCAGCAGAACCCCCGGTTTAGCTTCCGGGGAGCTGTTTTTT. Translating gives CASRTPGLASGELFF.

The chain recombines TRBV6-2 or TRBV6-3 with TRBJ2-1; 16 nucleotides match TRBD2. The CDR3 length is 19 residues. V was clipped by 2 bases and J by 6 bases; unmatched bases: 10. Germline lookup yields CDR1 MNHEY and CDR2 SVGEGT. The CDR3 bases are TGTGCCAGCAGTTACCCGGGACTAGCGGGAGGGAGGGAGATCAATGAGCAGTTCTTC. Its translation: CASSYPGLAGGREINEQFF.

The chain uses TRBV14 and TRBJ1-2; 10 bases line up with TRBD1. The CDR3 has 16 residues. Germline trimming cut 2 bases from V and 6 bases from J; bases unmatched to any gene: 9. From germline, CDR1 is SGHDN and CDR2 FVKESK. The CDR3 DNA is TGTGCCAGCAGCCAATGGACAGGGGGGGGAGTGAATGGCTACACCTTC. Translation gives CASSQWTGGGVNGYTF.

The chain recombines TRBV29-1 with TRBJ1-2, with D maybe TRBD1 (6 bases). Germline CDR1 SQVTM, CDR2 ANQGSEA. The CDR3 contains 14 residues. Trimming removed 5 bases at V and 0 bases at J, with 13 bases between. In nucleotides, the CDR3 is TGCAGCGTTTGGGAGGGGGGAGCTAACTATGGCTACACCTTC. It encodes CSVWEGGANYGYTF.

This clone was observed once. The genes are TRBV20-1 and TRBJ1-2, with unresolved D. Between the trimmed V and J ends, which lost 6 bases and 8 bases, there was a span of 10 bases. This CDR3 contains 10 residues. Germline loops: CDR1 DFQATT, CDR2 SNEGSKA (reference sequence). DNA of the CDR3: TGCAGTGCCACTGAGAAAGGCTACACCTTC. This translates into CSATEKGYTF.

The chain is built from TRBV10-3 and TRBJ2-1, with 9 bases aligning to TRBD1. Germline V gene lookup returns CDR1 ENHRY and CDR2 SYGVKD. V dropped 6 bases and J dropped 5; count of bases not matched to a gene: 8. The CDR3 is made up of 15 amino acids. The CDR3 region has the DNA TGTGCCATCAGCGACAGGGGGACTGCTAACAATGAGCAGTTCTTC. Translating gives CAISDRGTANNEQFF.

This clone is a singleton in its sample. The genes are TRBV27 and TRBJ2-7; 9 bases line up with TRBD1. CDR1 and CDR2 (germline): MNHEY, SMNVEV (reference sequence). This CDR3 is 14 amino acids long. Germline trimming cut 6 bases from V and 6 bases from J; bases unmatched to any gene: 9. The CDR3 sequence: CASSSDGTGREQYF. DNA for the CDR3: TGTGCCAGCAGCTCAGACGGGACAGGGCGCGAGCAGTACTTC.